The 7 T cell receptor beta chains given below trace back to one sample, sequenced in a study of T cell responses to AZD1222 COVID-19 vaccine. Method: immunoSEQ multiplex PCR; TCRdb's copy keeps in-frame clones and lacks some. This repertoire shows 200,000 or so clones, about 87% found once; its top ten account for 2.5% to 3%. The material sequenced was peripheral blood, taken on day 0 of MenACWY control vaccination. Receptors were obtained from an adult in good health.

This chain uses TRBV19 with TRBJ2-7, with TRBD1 matching over 12 bases. Germline values: CDR1 LNHDA, CDR2 SQIVND (reference sequence). With V trimmed by 11 bases and J by 0 bases, 14 bases remained unmatched. The CDR3 is 17 residues long. CDR3 nucleotide sequence: TGTGCCTCCTCCAGGGGACAGGGGGCGCCAAGCTCCTACGAGCAGTACTTC. Encoded protein: CASSRGQGAPSSYEQYF.

This chain links TRBV12-3 or TRBV12-4 with TRBJ1-3; TRBD1 aligns across 7 bases. This CDR3 spans 11 amino acids. V dropped 6 bases and J dropped 8; count of bases not matched to a gene: 1. The CDR3 DNA is TGTGCCAGCAGCCAGGGGGACACCATATATTTT. It is translated as CASSQGDTIYF.

This chain connects TRBV4-2 to TRBJ2-1; 9 bases map to TRBD2. The CDR3 contains 16 residues. In germline, CDR1 is LGHNA, CDR2 YNFKEQ. V trimming: 1 base; J trimming: 12 bases; junction bases outside the gene matches: 13. As DNA, the CDR3 is TGTGCCAGCAGCCAAGTAACTAGCGGGCCCGCCCCGGGGCAGTTCTTC. This codes for CASSQVTSGPAPGQFF.

The chain is built from TRBV2 and TRBJ2-7; D could derive from TRBD1 or TRBD2 (6 bases each). The CDR3 is 12 residues long. CDR1 and CDR2 from the germline V gene are SNHLY and FYNNEI. V shed 3 bases and J shed 7 bases, with 10 bases lying between them. This CDR3 is CASSEGGWEQYF. Written as DNA, the CDR3 is TGTGCCAGCAGTGAGGGGGGCTGGGAGCAGTACTTC.

The chain has TRBV5-8 and TRBJ1-1; no definite D call. V gave up 1 base and J gave up 0 bases, with 4 bases separating them. Per germline, CDR1 SGHTS and CDR2 YDEGEE. The CDR3 is 13 residues long. The CDR3 reads CASSLFVNTEAFF. DNA for the CDR3: TGTGCCAGCAGCTTGTTTGTGAACACTGAAGCTTTCTTT. The entire variable domain, with the rest obtained from reference TRBV5-8 and TRBJ1-1, is as follows: EAGVTQSPTHLIKTRGQQATLRCSPISGHTSVYWYQQALGLGLQFLLWYDEGEERNRGNFPPRFSGRQFPNYSSELNVNALELEDSALYLCASSLFVNTEAFFGQGTRLTVV.

The chain is built from TRBV6-2 or TRBV6-3 and TRBJ1-1; the match to TRBD1 covers 7 bases. The ends lost 4 bases at V and 3 bases at J; junction bases unmatched: 2. The CDR3 totals 13 residues. Germline lookup yields CDR1 MNHEY and CDR2 SVGEGT. Written as DNA, the CDR3 is TGTGCCAGCAGTTCCACAGGGGACACTGAAGCTTTCTTT. It translates to CASSSTGDTEAFF.

The V call is TRBV6-1, the J call TRBJ2-1, with 7 bases identical to TRBD2. Germline V lookup: CDR1 MNHNS, CDR2 SASEGT. The CDR3 consists of 15 residues. V was pared by 3 bases and J by 8 bases, with 10 bases of the junction left unmatched. The CDR3 DNA is TGTGCCAGCAGTGATCTTCCGGGACTAACGGATGAGCAGTTCTTC. Residues: CASSDLPGLTDEQFF.